Below are 18 T cell receptor beta chains sequenced from a single sample in a study of cytomegalovirus exposure and HLA in healthy donors. The PCR employed 60 Vbeta primers together with 13 Jbeta primers. Sequenced by immunoSEQ multiplex PCR; TCRdb stores in-frame clones only, minus some. This sample has 130,000 to 150,000 clones; approximately 80% occur once, and the top ten carry roughly 2.9%. Specimen: PBMCs. The receptors originated from a female donor in good health and CMV-seronegative.

The gene calls are TRBV6-1 and TRBJ2-7; TRBD2 matches at 11 bases. This CDR3 comprises 15 residues. CDR1 is MNHNS, CDR2 SASEGT, per germline. Germline trimming cut 6 bases from V and 4 bases from J; bases unmatched to any gene: 8. CDR3 sequence (DNA): TGTGCCAGCAGCGGGGGACTAGCGGTTTCTTACGAGCAGTACTTC. The encoded protein is CASSGGLAVSYEQYF.

The chain has TRBV27 and TRBJ1-1, with 11 bases aligning to TRBD1. CDR1 and CDR2 from the germline V gene are MNHEY and SMNVEV (reference sequence). The CDR3 covers 19 residues. The V and J ends lost 0 bases and 3 bases, in that order; junction bases with no gene match: 12. Here the CDR3 reads CASSLSPRTGGAWDTEAFF. The CDR3 DNA follows: TGTGCCAGCAGTTTATCCCCCCGGACAGGGGGCGCTTGGGACACTGAAGCTTTCTTT.

A single count supports this clone. The chain recombines TRBV5-8 with TRBJ2-1, with 8 positions matching TRBD2. V dropped 0 bases and J dropped 5; count of bases not matched to a gene: 10. The CDR3 sequence is 17 residues long. Germline V CDR1 and CDR2: SGHTS, YDEGEE. The chain's CDR3 is CASSLVRTSFTHNEQFF. CDR3 sequence (DNA): TGTGCCAGCAGCTTGGTCCGGACTAGCTTCACCCACAATGAGCAGTTCTTC.

This clone appeared once. V usage is TRBV27 and J usage is TRBJ1-1; 8 nucleotides line up with TRBD1. The V gene end was trimmed by 5 bases and the J gene end by 1 base; junction bases not matched to a gene: 9. The CDR3 contains 16 residues. The V gene's germline CDR1 is MNHEY and CDR2 SMNVEV (reference sequence). The CDR3 is CASSRGTGRRNTEAFF. CDR3 in DNA: TGTGCCAGCAGTAGAGGGACAGGAAGAAGGAACACTGAAGCTTTCTTT.

The rearrangement links TRBV5-8 to TRBJ2-2; 8 bases map to TRBD1. The junction had 8 bases not matched to a gene; V was cut back by 4 bases and J by 6 bases. This CDR3 has 15 amino acids. Germline CDR1 reads SGHTS; CDR2 reads YDEGEE. CDR3 nucleotide sequence: TGTGCCAGCAGCCGCCGGACAGGGCAATCCGGGGAGCTGTTTTTT. Residues: CASSRRTGQSGELFF.

The chain uses TRBV19 and TRBJ1-1, with D uncertain. Trimming cost V 1 base and J 5 bases, with 11 bases left between them. This CDR3 has 14 amino acids. Per the germline V gene, CDR1 is LNHDA and CDR2 is SQIVND (reference sequence). CDR3 protein: CASSIGGTGTEAFF. CDR3 DNA: TGTGCCAGTAGTATAGGGGGAACGGGGACTGAAGCTTTCTTT.

The chain carries TRBV6-5 and TRBJ2-2; the match to TRBD1 covers 10 bases. The V gene end was trimmed by 7 bases and the J gene end by 6 bases; junction bases not matched to a gene: 8. The CDR3 contains 15 residues. Germline V gene sequence: CDR1 MNHEY, CDR2 SVGAGI. The CDR3 bases are TGTGCCAGCACCCGGACAGGGGGAACATCCGGGGAGCTGTTTTTT. This encodes CASTRTGGTSGELFF.

This rearrangement joins TRBV25-1 to TRBJ2-5; TRBD1 matches at 10 bases. Germline CDR1 and CDR2: MGHDK and SYGVNS. The V gene end was trimmed by 8 bases and the J gene end by 5 bases; junction bases not matched to a gene: 8. The CDR3 runs 14 residues. In nucleotides, the CDR3 is TGTGCCAGCGGACAGGGGGGTCGTTCGGAGACCCAGTACTTC. It codes for CASGQGGRSETQYF.

V is TRBV18 and J is TRBJ2-7, with D possibly TRBD2 on 6 matching bases. Trimming left V 3 bases short and J 7 bases short, with 16 bases between. Germline V gives CDR1 KGHSH, CDR2 LQKENI. The CDR3 contains 14 residues. The CDR3 is CASSPGGLTHEQYF. CDR3 in DNA: TGTGCCAGCTCACCGGGGGGTTTAACGCATGAGCAGTACTTC.

The V and J genes are TRBV7-2 and TRBJ1-1; D is uncertain. CDR3 length: 15 amino acids. The V gene lost 1 base and the J gene lost 0 bases, with 9 bases spanning the gap. In germline, CDR1 is SGHTA, CDR2 FQGNSA. The CDR3 DNA is TGTGCCAGCAGCTTAGAATACAGACTGAACACTGAAGCTTTCTTT. This codes for CASSLEYRLNTEAFF.

V and J are TRBV7-2 and TRBJ2-3; TRBD2 matches 9 bases. After removal of 7 bases from V and 3 bases from J, the junction contained 5 bases not matched to a gene. CDR1 is SGHTA and CDR2 is FQGNSA in the germline V gene. This CDR3 spans 14 amino acids. The CDR3 DNA follows: TGTGCCAGCATCCCGGGACTAGCAACAGATACGCAGTATTTT. Translation gives CASIPGLATDTQYF.

V gene TRBV5-3 combines with J gene TRBJ1-5, with D tentatively TRBD1 (5 bases). TRBV5-3 is labeled an ORF, and its function is uncertain. V was cut by 2 bases and J by 1 base, with 10 bases left in between. CDR3 length equals 15 residues. Here the CDR3 reads CARSFRQNSNQPQHF. The CDR3 DNA reads TGTGCCAGAAGCTTCCGACAGAACAGCAATCAGCCCCAGCATTTT.

J is TRBJ2-2 and V is TRBV7-2; 10 bases fit TRBD2. CDR1 and CDR2 from the germline V gene are SGHTA and FQGNSA. J gave up 5 bases and V 10 bases, and 16 bases lay outside the gene matches. The length of the CDR3 is 17 residues. The CDR3 nucleotides are TGTGCCACTCAGCGGGGGGGCCTGGTCGGGGTGACCGGGGAGCTGTTTTTT. Amino acid sequence: CATQRGGLVGVTGELFF.

The rearrangement links TRBV6-1 to TRBJ1-1, with 11 bases fitting TRBD1. This CDR3 contains 17 residues. V trimming: 2 bases; J trimming: 5 bases; junction bases outside the gene matches: 10. Germline V gene sequence: CDR1 MNHNS, CDR2 SASEGT. The CDR3 loop is CASSEYPPGQGGTEAFF. As DNA, the CDR3 is TGTGCCAGCAGTGAATACCCGCCGGGACAGGGGGGGACTGAAGCTTTCTTT.

V and J are TRBV28 and TRBJ2-7, with 10 bases identical to TRBD1. The CDR3 totals 15 residues. Trimming removed 6 bases from V and 3 bases from J; junction bases left unmatched: 8. Germline loops: CDR1 MDHEN, CDR2 SYDVKM. CDR3 residues: CASRAPGTGVYEQYF. CDR3 coding DNA: TGTGCCAGCAGGGCCCCCGGGACAGGGGTCTACGAGCAGTACTTC. Full variable domain (missing parts from reference TRBV28 and TRBJ2-7): DVKVTQSSRYLVKRTGEKVFLECVQDMDHENMFWYRQDPGLGLRLIYFSYDVKMKEKGDIPEGYSVSREKKERFSLILESASTNQTSMYLCASRAPGTGVYEQYFGPGTRLTVT.

The J gene is TRBJ2-1, the V gene TRBV11-2; the match to TRBD2 covers 10 bases. The V gene's germline CDR1 is SGHAT and CDR2 FQNNGV. Unmatched junction bases numbered 9, after V lost 5 bases and J lost 8 bases. The CDR3 length is 15 residues. CDR3 protein: CASSAGLAVNHEQFF. DNA of the CDR3: TGTGCCAGCAGCGCCGGACTAGCGGTTAACCATGAGCAGTTCTTC. The whole variable domain, filled in from reference TRBV11-2 and TRBJ2-1, reads EAGVAQSPRYKIIEKRQSVAFWCNPISGHATLYWYQQILGQGPKLLIQFQNNGVVDDSQLPKDRFSAERLKGVDSTLKIQPAKLEDSAVYLCASSAGLAVNHEQFFGPGTRLTVL.

The gene calls are TRBV11-2 and TRBJ2-1; 8 bases map to TRBD2. The CDR3 totals 18 residues. Germline loops: CDR1 SGHAT, CDR2 FQNNGV. V was clipped by 0 bases and J by 3 bases; unmatched bases: 10. The CDR3 bases are TGTGCCAGCAGCTTAGATATAGGAGCGGGAGTAGGCTACAATGAGCAGTTCTTC. Protein product: CASSLDIGAGVGYNEQFF.

This chain links TRBV7-2 with TRBJ1-6; TRBD1 agrees at 7 bases. Trimming took 1 base from V and 8 from J; bases not matched to a gene: 5. The V gene's germline CDR1 is SGHTA and CDR2 FQGNSA. This CDR3 comprises 15 residues. The CDR3 loop reads CASSLVGRGDSPLHF. The CDR3 nucleotides read TGTGCCAGCAGCTTAGTGGGCAGGGGGGATTCACCCCTCCACTTT.